These 32 T cell receptor beta chains came from one sample sequenced in a study of blood T cells in healthy people across ages. A second roughly 6 to 11 cycle PCR used barcoded and J-beta primers. One entry per CDR3 protein results from TCRdb running MiXCR on the 5' RACE reads. The sample comprises about 1,800,000 distinct CDR3 sequences, approximately 28% of which are singletons, and roughly 8.2% rests with the top ten. The specimen was blood. These receptors all stem from a woman aged 25 to 39 in good health.

This chain links TRBV20-1 with TRBJ1-2; D not certain. Germline V gene data show CDR1 as DFQATT and CDR2 as SNEGSKA (reference sequence). V was cut by 5 bases and J by 14 bases, with 15 bases left in between. The CDR3 is 10 residues long. The CDR3 reads CSAGRSGGTF. In DNA, the CDR3 is TGCAGTGCTGGGAGGTCAGGTGGGACCTTC.

Points on this clonotype: It may be a read error: a sequence one base away is much more abundant. V usage is TRBV9 and J usage is TRBJ1-2, with no clear D. The CDR3 is made up of 12 amino acids. In germline, CDR1 is SGDLS, CDR2 YYNGEE. DNA of the CDR3: TGTGCCAGCGGCGTAGGGAGGTACGGCTACACCTTC. It codes for CASGVGRYGYTF.

A few counts support this clonotype. The gene calls are TRBV5-1 and TRBJ2-5; D uncertain. The ends were cut back, 0 bases at V and 5 bases at J, with 11 bases in the middle. CDR3 size: 14 residues. Germline assignment: CDR1 SGHRS and CDR2 YFSETQ. The CDR3 here is CASSLDPLRETQYF. CDR3 DNA sequence: TGCGCCAGCAGCTTGGATCCTCTCCGGGAGACCCAGTACTTC.

The chain uses TRBV5-1 and TRBJ2-7; 11 bases are shared with TRBD1. Trimming at V came to 4 bases and at J to 6 bases, leaving 6 bases not matched to a gene. There are 14 residues in the CDR3. Germline CDR1 SGHRS, CDR2 YFSETQ. CDR3 sequence (DNA): TGCGCCAGCAGCATTTCCGGGACAGGGGGCGAGCAGTACTTC. Translation: CASSISGTGGEQYF.

This clonotype was observed many times. V usage is TRBV28 and J usage is TRBJ2-7; no reliable D call. Germline V gene lookup returns CDR1 MDHEN and CDR2 SYDVKM. The CDR3 consists of 11 residues. Trimming shortened V by 5 bases and J by 5 bases, and 7 bases separated the two germline ends. Written as DNA, the CDR3 is TGTGCCAGCAGTCCTCGCCACGAGCAGTACTTC. It codes for CASSPRHEQYF.

Only a few counts were recorded for this clonotype. This chain connects TRBV3-1 to TRBJ2-5; unclear D gene. Trimming left V 1 base short and J 1 base short, with 10 bases between. CDR1 is LGHDT, CDR2 YNNKEL, per germline (reference sequence). The length of the CDR3 is 15 residues. As DNA, the CDR3 is TGTGCCAGCAGCCAAGGGGCAGGCCTCCAAGAGACCCAGTACTTC. As protein: CASSQGAGLQETQYF.

The chain is built from TRBV12-5 and TRBJ2-3; D is uncertain. V was cut by 6 bases and J by 6 bases, with 7 bases left in between. In germline, CDR1 is LGHNT, CDR2 FRNRAP. The CDR3 has 11 residues. CDR3 in DNA: TGTGCTAGTGGCCATGGGGATACGCAGTATTTT. This gives the protein CASGHGDTQYF.

In this sample, this clonotype turned up a few times. The rearrangement links TRBV3-1 to TRBJ2-1; TRBD2 matches at 8 bases. The CDR3 contains 15 residues. Germline lookup yields CDR1 LGHDT and CDR2 YNNKEL (reference sequence). The junction had 12 bases not matched to a gene; V was cut back by 6 bases and J by 8 bases. This CDR3 is CASRPGTSVLYEQFF. As DNA, the CDR3 is TGTGCCAGCAGACCCGGGACTAGTGTTTTATATGAGCAGTTCTTC.

This clonotype came up a few times. The chain employs TRBV20-1 and TRBJ1-1; TRBD1 matches 7 bases. Germline-derived CDR1 and CDR2 are DFQATT and SNEGSKA (reference sequence). CDR3 length: 16 residues. Unmatched junction bases numbered 13, after V lost 2 bases and J lost 4 bases. CDR3 sequence (DNA): TGCAGTGCTAGAAAGCCGGGACAGAGGCTGAGCACTGAAGCTTTCTTT. Residues: CSARKPGQRLSTEAFF.

Note on this clonotype: A single base separates this from a much larger clone, so it may be a read error. The chain joins TRBV5-5 to TRBJ2-1; D call uncertain. The CDR3 consists of 14 residues. V gave up 5 bases and J gave up 10 bases, with 19 bases separating them. Germline lookup yields CDR1 SGHKS and CDR2 YYEKEE (reference sequence). The CDR3 bases are TGTGCCAGCAGGGCGCGAGGCTCGCTAGGAGAGCAGTTCTTC. Its protein product is CASRARGSLGEQFF.

The chain is built from TRBV5-1 and TRBJ1-1; D ambiguous. This CDR3 comprises 15 residues. With 4 bases removed from V and 1 base from J, the gap between germline ends came to 14 bases. The germline V gene encodes CDR1 SGHRS and CDR2 YFSETQ. In DNA form, the CDR3 reads TGCGCCAGCAGCGGAACAACACAGTCGAACACTGAAGCTTTCTTT. This sequence encodes CASSGTTQSNTEAFF. Together with reference TRBV5-1 and TRBJ1-1, the CDR3 gives the full variable domain: KAGVTQTPRYLIKTRGQQVTLSCSPISGHRSVSWYQQTPGQGLQFLFEYFSETQRNKGNFPGRFSGRQFSNSRSEMNVSTLELGDSALYLCASSGTTQSNTEAFFGQGTRLTVV.

This clonotype has just a few counts. The CDR3 region is CASSGGGVYEQYF. The CDR3 bases are TGTGCCAGCAGCGGGGGAGGGGTCTACGAGCAGTACTTC. This sequence joins TRBV6-6 and TRBJ2-7; 7 bases line up with TRBD2. Germline V lookup: CDR1 MNHNY, CDR2 SVGAGI (reference sequence). This CDR3 is built from 13 residues. Losses at the gene ends were 6 bases for V and 3 bases for J; bases not matched to a gene: 5.

The chain is built from TRBV5-1 and TRBJ2-1; no clear D gene. CDR1 and CDR2 from the germline V gene are SGHRS and YFSETQ. V was trimmed by 5 bases and J by 10 bases, leaving 7 bases between them. The CDR3 covers 10 residues. The CDR3 DNA sequence: TGCGCCAGCAGGGGGTTAGAGCAGTTCTTC. The encoded protein is CASRGLEQFF.

The rearrangement joins TRBV2 to TRBJ2-1; tentatively, D is TRBD1 or TRBD2 (5 bases each). V was cut by 4 bases and J by 7 bases, with 14 bases left in between. The CDR3 covers 14 residues. Germline V CDR1 and CDR2: SNHLY, FYNNEI. The CDR3, as DNA: TGTGCCAGCAGTGGTTGGGGGTATGGGAATGAGCAGTTCTTC. Translation gives CASSGWGYGNEQFF.

This clonotype was recorded at least ten times. The chain couples TRBV20-1 to TRBJ2-7; 12 positions agree with TRBD1. Per the germline V gene, CDR1 is DFQATT and CDR2 is SNEGSKA (reference sequence). The V gene end was trimmed by 6 bases and the J gene end by 8 bases; junction bases not matched to a gene: 14. The CDR3 has 15 amino acids. DNA of the CDR3: TGCAGTGCGGGAACCGGGACAGGGGGCGTTCGGAAGCAGTACTTC. Protein: CSAGTGTGGVRKQYF.

This clonotype was seen more than once but under ten times. The V gene is TRBV5-1, the J gene TRBJ2-3; D remains unclear. The CDR3 extends over 14 amino acids. Germline assignment: CDR1 SGHRS and CDR2 YFSETQ. The germline V and J ends were trimmed by 6 bases and 0 bases, with 11 bases remaining between them. CDR3 DNA sequence: TGCGCCAGCAAGGGCATGTCGAGCACAGATACGCAGTATTTT. Residues: CASKGMSSTDTQYF.

This clonotype came up a few times. The chain couples TRBV6-2 or TRBV6-3 to TRBJ2-1; D ambiguous. Germline V lookup: CDR1 MNHEY, CDR2 SVGEGT. The CDR3 contains 13 residues. V was pared by 6 bases and J by 8 bases, with 14 bases between. The CDR3 DNA follows: TGTGCCAGCAGGCCCCCCGGAGTCTATGAGCAGTTCTTC. Its protein product is CASRPPGVYEQFF.

Only a few counts were recorded for this clonotype. The CDR3 spells CASSSWGEKLFF. The CDR3 DNA sequence: TGTGCCAGCAGCTCCTGGGGGGAAAAACTGTTTTTT. V gene TRBV9 combines with J gene TRBJ1-4; D might be TRBD1 (5 bases). V was cut by 4 bases and J by 8 bases, with 9 bases left in between. CDR1 is SGDLS and CDR2 is YYNGEE in the germline V gene. The CDR3 covers 12 residues.

J is TRBJ1-1 and V is TRBV28, with D perhaps matching TRBD1 (6 bases). The germline CDR1 and CDR2 sequences are MDHEN and SYDVKM. This CDR3 contains 16 residues. V was shortened by 5 bases and J by 1 base, with 17 bases between the two germline ends. The CDR3 DNA is TGTGCCAGCAGTCCATCACCGGGGGCACCGAACACTGAAGCTTTCTTT. Translation gives CASSPSPGAPNTEAFF.

V usage is TRBV7-2 and J usage is TRBJ2-7; 8 nucleotides agree with TRBD2. Germline V lookup: CDR1 SGHTA, CDR2 FQGNSA. The length of the CDR3 is 15 residues. V trimming: 1 base; J trimming: 0 bases; junction bases outside the gene matches: 2. DNA of the CDR3: TGTGCCAGCAGCTTAGGACTAGCGAACTCCTACGAGCAGTACTTC. Amino acid sequence: CASSLGLANSYEQYF.

DNA for the CDR3: TGTACCACCACGGGCAGGCTAAGGGACATTCAGTACTTC. It encodes CTTTGRLRDIQYF. This chain links TRBV7-9 with TRBJ2-4; D uncertain. The CDR3 totals 13 residues. Germline V CDR1 and CDR2: SEHNR, FQNEAQ (reference sequence).

This clonotype was seen a handful of times. The CDR3: CASSLAPGPNTEAFF. In DNA form, the CDR3 reads TGTGCCAGCAGCTTAGCGCCTGGCCCGAACACTGAAGCTTTCTTT. The gene calls are TRBV7-9 and TRBJ1-1; D gene uncertain. The V gene's germline CDR1 is SEHNR and CDR2 FQNEAQ (reference sequence). This CDR3 comprises 15 residues. The V and J ends lost 0 bases and 1 base respectively, with 9 bases between them.

This clonotype appeared many times. V usage is TRBV12-3 or TRBV12-4 and J usage is TRBJ2-5, with D possibly TRBD1 on 7 matching bases. Trimming cost V 5 bases and J 7 bases, with 23 bases left between them. This CDR3 comprises 16 residues. The CDR3 loop reads CASSMTGQTPGGTQYF. CDR3 bases: TGTGCCAGCAGTATGACAGGGCAGACACCCGGGGGGACCCAGTACTTC.

The V gene is TRBV28, the J gene TRBJ2-1; perhaps TRBD2 as D (6 bases). The V and J ends lost 8 bases and 8 bases respectively, with 16 bases between them. The CDR3 consists of 13 residues. Germline values: CDR1 MDHEN, CDR2 SYDVKM. The DNA for the CDR3 is TGTGCCAGCCGCCGCGGGACGCCCGATGAGCAGTTCTTC. Translated, it gives CASRRGTPDEQFF.

The CDR3 region is CASSYSSHQPQHF. Here the CDR3 DNA reads TGTGCCAGCAGTTACAGTTCGCACCAGCCCCAGCATTTT. This chain joins TRBV6-5 and TRBJ1-5; D unresolved. Germline-derived CDR1 and CDR2 are MNHEY and SVGAGI. V lost 2 bases and J lost 7, with 9 bases in between. This CDR3 contains 13 residues.

The chain recombines TRBV14 with TRBJ1-1, with unresolved D. The CDR3 spans 15 residues. Looked up from germline, CDR1 is SGHDN and CDR2 is FVKESK. V was cut by 6 bases and J by 3 bases, with 17 bases left in between. The CDR3 spells CASSTYGFGDTEAFF. In DNA form, the CDR3 reads TGTGCCAGCAGTACGTACGGCTTTGGGGACACTGAAGCTTTCTTT.

V gene TRBV7-9 combines with J gene TRBJ1-2; possible D gene TRBD1, 6 bases. This CDR3 has 15 residues. V lost 3 bases to trimming and J lost 0 bases, with 11 bases between them. Germline assignment: CDR1 SEHNR and CDR2 FQNEAQ (reference sequence). CDR3 sequence (DNA): TGTGCCAGCAGCTTCTCCCAGGGGCCTAACTATGGCTACACCTTC. Its protein product is CASSFSQGPNYGYTF. The whole variable domain, remainder taken from reference TRBV7-9 and TRBJ1-2, is DTGVSQNPRHKITKRGQNVTFRCDPISEHNRLYWYRQTLGQGPEFLTYFQNEAQLEKSRLLSDRFSAERPKGSFSTLEIQRTEQGDSAMYLCASSFSQGPNYGYTFGSGTRLTVV.

The rearrangement uses TRBV15 and TRBJ1-5, with 8 bases aligning to TRBD1. Germline CDR1 reads LNHNV; CDR2 reads YYDKDF (reference sequence). This CDR3 is 14 amino acids long. With V trimmed by 8 bases and J by 5 bases, 8 bases remained unmatched. The CDR3 coding sequence is TGTGCCACCGGTGACAGGGGTCCAGATCAGCCCCAGCATTTT. Its translation: CATGDRGPDQPQHF.

The V call is TRBV10-3, the J call TRBJ2-1; TRBD1 aligns across 8 bases. CDR3 length equals 15 residues. The germline CDR1 and CDR2 sequences are ENHRY and SYGVKD. Trimming at V came to 3 bases and at J to 3 bases, leaving 4 bases not matched to a gene. The CDR3 DNA is TGTGCCATCAGTGATCAGGGGGCCCACTACAATGAGCAGTTCTTC. It encodes CAISDQGAHYNEQFF.

This CDR3 is CATEGGSAGIPNGELFF. CDR3 nucleotide sequence: TGCGCCACGGAGGGAGGTTCGGCTGGGATACCTAACGGGGAGCTGTTTTTT. The chain carries TRBV10-2 and TRBJ2-2, with a weak D call TRBD2 (6 bases). The CDR3 has 17 residues. CDR1 and CDR2 (germline): WSHSY, SAAADI. V shed 10 bases and J shed 7 bases, with 28 bases lying between them.

This rearrangement joins TRBV3-1 to TRBJ1-2; D is unclear. The CDR3 has 11 amino acids. V was clipped by 3 bases and J by 8 bases, with 7 bases between them. Germline-derived CDR1 and CDR2 are LGHDT and YNNKEL (reference sequence). CDR3 DNA sequence: TGTGCCAGCAGCCAGGACTGGGGCTACACCTTC. As protein: CASSQDWGYTF.

Only a few counts were recorded for this clonotype. This sequence joins TRBV7-9 and TRBJ2-1; TRBD2 aligns across 15 bases. In germline, CDR1 is SEHNR, CDR2 FQNEAQ (reference sequence). V lost 4 bases, J lost 13 bases, and 8 bases stayed unmatched. CDR3 length: 15 amino acids. Here the CDR3 reads CASSSQPGLAGGQFF. CDR3 coding DNA: TGTGCCAGCAGCTCACAACCGGGACTAGCGGGGGGACAGTTCTTC.